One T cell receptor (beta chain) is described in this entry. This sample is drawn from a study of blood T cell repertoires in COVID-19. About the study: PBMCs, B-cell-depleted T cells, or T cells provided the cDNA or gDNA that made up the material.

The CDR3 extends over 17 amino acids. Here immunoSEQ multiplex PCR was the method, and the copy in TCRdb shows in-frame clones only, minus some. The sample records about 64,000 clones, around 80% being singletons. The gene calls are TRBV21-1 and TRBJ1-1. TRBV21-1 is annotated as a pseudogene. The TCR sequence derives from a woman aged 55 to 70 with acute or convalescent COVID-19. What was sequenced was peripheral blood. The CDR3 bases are TGTGCCAGCAGCAAACGGGAGGGTGATAGTTTGAACACTGAAGCTTTCTTT. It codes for CASSKREGDSLNTEAFF.